These T cell receptor beta chains were read from a single sample in a study of response to subunit inactivated influenza vaccine. TCRdb processed the RT-PCR reads anew with MiXCR; each CDR3 protein has one entry. The sample yields about 570,000 distinct CDR3 sequences, 11% seen once. The same sample was also studied in work on T cells expressing NK-cell markers.

Sequencing was performed on PBMCs from blood, taken on the day of vaccination. The receptors originated from a man aged 50-59 years who received an inactivated influenza vaccine. CDR3s include the opening cysteine and the closing phenylalanine or tryptophan. D genes are given only for firm matches. Rows give clone size only sometimes, using once, few, many, or a class for an expanded clone.

d_gene	v_gene	j_gene	abundance	CDR3aa	CDR3nt
-	TRBV20-1	TRBJ2-7	-	CSARETDSYEQYF	TGCAGTGCTAGAGAAACAGATTCCTACGAGCAGTACTTC
-	TRBV6-5	TRBJ2-5	few	CASSYFGSEQETQYF	TGTGCCAGCAGTTACTTTGGCAGCGAACAAGAGACCCAGTACTTC
-	TRBV24-1	TRBJ2-7	-	CATSEPLTPYEQYF	TGTGCCACCAGTGAGCCCTTGACACCCTACGAGCAGTACTTC
TRBD1	TRBV6-6	TRBJ2-5	many	CASTTGGRKTQYF	TGTGCCAGCACGACAGGGGGGAGGAAGACCCAGTACTTC
TRBD1	TRBV30	TRBJ1-2	few	CAWRTTGAYGYTF	TGTGCCTGGAGGACAACAGGGGCTTATGGCTACACCTTC
TRBD1	TRBV18	TRBJ1-5	-	CASSPPGQGAVGPQHF	TGTGCCAGCTCACCCCCTGGACAGGGTGCCGTAGGGCCCCAGCATTTT
TRBD1	TRBV19	TRBJ1-1	many	CASSRDRATEAFF	TGTGCCAGTAGCCGGGACAGGGCGACTGAAGCTTTCTTT
TRBD2	TRBV6-2/TRBV6-3	TRBJ2-7	few	CASSWALDTMTSAVSYEQYF	TGTGCCAGCAGTTGGGCGTTGGACACTATGACTAGCGCGGTCTCCTACGAGCAGTACTTC
-	TRBV2	TRBJ2-7	-	CASRYRDNSYEQYF	TGTGCCAGCAGATACCGGGACAACTCCTACGAGCAGTACTTC
-	TRBV15	TRBJ1-1	few	CATSRAQRTTEAFF	TGTGCCACCAGCAGAGCTCAGAGGACCACTGAAGCTTTCTTT
-	TRBV10-3	TRBJ2-3	many	CANSPPENPDTQYF	TGTGCCAACTCCCCCCCGGAGAACCCAGATACGCAGTATTTT
TRBD2	TRBV27	TRBJ2-2	-	CASSLAGSPPGELFF	TGTGCCAGCAGTCTAGCGGGAAGTCCCCCCGGGGAGCTGTTTTTT
-	TRBV12-3/TRBV12-4	TRBJ1-3	many	CASSPSSSGNTIYF	TGTGCCAGCAGTCCAAGTAGCTCTGGAAACACCATATATTTT